Sequencing of this T cell receptor beta chain was carried out in a study of blood T cell repertoires in COVID-19. The CDR3 covers 14 residues. Germline-derived CDR1 and CDR2 are SGHDT and YYEEEE. Trimming cost V 0 bases and J 4 bases, with 8 bases left between them. Generated by immunoSEQ multiplex PCR, the TCRdb table keeps only in-frame clones and is missing some. The repertoire includes about 190,000 clones, approximately 85% of them detected once, and roughly 4.5% sits in the top ten. The gene calls are TRBV5-6 and TRBJ1-5; perhaps TRBD1 as D (6 bases). The receptor was derived from a woman older than 75 with acute or convalescent COVID-19. Sequenced input: peripheral blood. CDR3 DNA: TGTGCCAGCAGCTTGGGAGACAGGAATCAGCCCCAGCATTTT. The encoded protein is CASSLGDRNQPQHF.